This T cell receptor (beta chain) was retrieved from a study of blood T cell repertoires in COVID-19. Study-wide background: Samples came from the United States, Italy and Spain, spanning acute and convalescent COVID-19. The analysed material was cDNA or gDNA that came from T cells, B-cell-depleted T cells, or PBMCs.

Original processing methods: Estimates of nucleated cell counts were drawn from the amplification of reference gene primers. Sequenced by immunoSEQ multiplex PCR; TCRdb stores in-frame clones only, minus some. V and J calls and clone size follow that table, whereas D and trimming were derived from the DNA. The sample contains about 85,000 clones, roughly 90% of which appear only once. Germline CDR1 is MNHNS and CDR2 is SASEGT. This CDR3 spans 14 amino acids. V lost 1 base, J lost 8 bases, and 14 bases lay in between. This rearrangement joins TRBV6-1 to TRBJ1-2; a weak D match, TRBD1 (6 bases). The receptor comes from a human donor with active COVID-19. The donor label of this sample is uncertain. The sequenced sample consisted of peripheral blood. The CDR3 sequence: CASSEVKITGGYTF. In DNA, the CDR3 is TGTGCCAGCAGTGAAGTAAAGATCACAGGGGGCTACACCTTC.